One sample yielded the 14 T cell receptor beta chains listed below, sequenced in a study of CD8 T cells in Susac syndrome. Random hexamers primed reverse transcription of about 0.45 to 1 ug RNA. Via MiXCR, TCRdb re-called the immunoSEQ multiplex PCR reads, giving one row per CDR3 protein. The table shows 200,000 to 250,000 distinct CDR3 sequences, with roughly 92% occurring only once. The sample taken for sequencing was CD8+ T cells from PBMCs. These receptors all stem from a human donor with multiple sclerosis.

This clonotype has a single count. The gene calls are TRBV27 and TRBJ1-1, with unresolved D. Trimming cost V 0 bases and J 0 bases, with 11 bases left between them. The CDR3 totals 16 residues. Germline CDR1 is MNHEY and CDR2 is SMNVEV (reference sequence). The CDR3 loop reads CASSLSGVGLNTEAFF. DNA for the CDR3: TGTGCCAGCAGTTTATCCGGGGTCGGCTTGAACACTGAAGCTTTCTTT.

The rearrangement joins TRBV9 to TRBJ2-3; a weak D match, TRBD2 (5 bases). There are 14 residues in the CDR3. Per germline, CDR1 SGDLS and CDR2 YYNGEE. V gave up 2 bases and J gave up 2 bases, with 9 bases separating them. CDR3 bases: TGTGCCAGCAGCGTCGACGGGGACACAGATACGCAGTATTTT. Its translation: CASSVDGDTDTQYF.

This clonotype was counted only a few times. V is TRBV9 and J is TRBJ2-1; possible D gene TRBD2, 6 bases. Per the germline V gene, CDR1 is SGDLS and CDR2 is YYNGEE. The CDR3 is 12 residues long. V lost 5 bases and J lost 7, with 10 bases in between. The DNA for the CDR3 is TGTGCCAGCAGGGGACTTGCAAATGAGCAGTTCTTC. Amino acid sequence: CASRGLANEQFF.

The rearrangement links TRBV20-1 to TRBJ2-5; D may correspond to TRBD1 or TRBD2 (5 bases each). This CDR3 contains 11 residues. V was trimmed by 6 bases and J by 12 bases, leaving 17 bases between them. CDR1 is DFQATT, CDR2 SNEGSKA, per germline (reference sequence). In nucleotides, the CDR3 is TGCAGTGCGAACGAGGGGAACGGAGAGTACTTC. Protein: CSANEGNGEYF.

The rearrangement uses TRBV5-1 and TRBJ1-5; D not resolved. The V gene lost 2 bases and the J gene lost 5 bases, with 8 bases spanning the gap. The CDR3 is 13 amino acids. Germline assignment: CDR1 SGHRS and CDR2 YFSETQ. CDR3 sequence: CASSFRSYQPQHF. As DNA, the CDR3 is TGCGCCAGCAGCTTCCGGAGCTATCAGCCCCAGCATTTT.

As DNA, the CDR3 is TGCAGCGTTGCAGCGGGAGTTGCCGGGGAGCTGTTTTTT. It is translated as CSVAAGVAGELFF. The chain has TRBV29-1 and TRBJ2-2; 8 positions match TRBD2. This CDR3 is 13 amino acids long. Per the germline V gene, CDR1 is SQVTM and CDR2 is ANQGSEA. Germline trimming cut 4 bases from V and 6 bases from J; bases unmatched to any gene: 4.

The chain joins TRBV7-9 to TRBJ1-2; D is unresolved. From germline, CDR1 is SEHNR and CDR2 FQNEAQ (reference sequence). V gave up 1 base and J gave up 10 bases, with 10 bases separating them. The CDR3 sequence is 12 residues long. Written as DNA, the CDR3 is TGTGCCAGCAGCTTAGACGGAACAGACTACACCTTC. Residues: CASSLDGTDYTF.

The chain is built from TRBV11-2 and TRBJ2-3; tentative D call: TRBD2 (6 bases). The CDR3 length is 16 residues. V lost 4 bases and J 0 bases, leaving 14 bases between the germline ends. Germline CDR1 and CDR2: SGHAT and FQNNGV. CDR3 loop: CASSSDLASSTDTQYF. DNA of the CDR3: TGTGCCAGCAGCTCAGACCTAGCGTCGAGCACAGATACGCAGTATTTT.

The table lists this clonotype with a count of one. The chain joins TRBV30 to TRBJ1-2; TRBD1 might be the D (6 bases). Trimming took off 2 bases at V and 6 bases at J, with 13 bases between the two ends. CDR1 is GTSNPN and CDR2 is SVGIG in the germline V gene (reference sequence). The CDR3 sequence is 13 residues long. The CDR3 here is CAWSTWGGDGYTF. The CDR3, as DNA: TGTGCCTGGAGTACCTGGGGGGGCGATGGCTACACCTTC.

The chain uses TRBV6-5 and TRBJ2-5; perhaps D is TRBD1 or TRBD2 (5 bases each). Trimming shortened V by 2 bases and J by 4 bases, and 8 bases separated the two germline ends. The CDR3 runs to 13 residues. Germline V gives CDR1 MNHEY, CDR2 SVGAGI. This CDR3 is CASSYPGAETQYF. CDR3 coding DNA: TGTGCCAGCAGTTACCCCGGGGCAGAGACCCAGTACTTC.

The chain links TRBV3-1 to TRBJ1-1; TRBD1 aligns across 7 bases. There are 16 residues in the CDR3. Germline CDR1 reads LGHDT; CDR2 reads YNNKEL (reference sequence). With V trimmed by 5 bases and J by 3 bases, 12 bases remained unmatched. CDR3 amino acids: CASSEGGRGDYTEAFF. The CDR3 region has the DNA TGTGCCAGCAGCGAAGGGGGCAGGGGGGATTACACTGAAGCTTTCTTT.

The rearrangement links TRBV4-3 to TRBJ1-3; unclear D gene. Germline assignment: CDR1 LGHNA and CDR2 YSLEER. V lost 4 bases and J lost 0, with 7 bases in between. CDR3 size: 14 residues. As DNA, the CDR3 is TGCGCCAGCAGCCCCACACTCTCTGGAAACACCATATATTTT. It encodes CASSPTLSGNTIYF.

The chain is built from TRBV7-9 and TRBJ1-6, with a tentative D call TRBD1 (5 bases). The CDR3 is 15 amino acids. Trimming stripped 2 bases from V and 9 bases from J, with 14 bases between. Looked up from germline, CDR1 is SEHNR and CDR2 is FQNEAQ (reference sequence). CDR3 amino acids: CASSLQDGGISPLHF. The DNA of the CDR3 is TGTGCCAGCAGCTTACAGGACGGGGGGATTTCACCCCTCCACTTT.

The rearrangement joins TRBV12-3 or TRBV12-4 to TRBJ1-4, with TRBD1 matching over 8 bases. This CDR3 has 16 residues. With 3 bases clipped from V and 3 bases from J, the junction kept 6 bases outside the gene matches. This CDR3 is CASSFAGTGANEKLFF. The CDR3 coding sequence is TGTGCCAGCAGTTTCGCTGGGACAGGCGCTAATGAAAAACTGTTTTTT.